Presented here are 17 T cell receptor beta chains from one specimen sequenced in a study of blood T cell repertoires in COVID-19. Sequenced by immunoSEQ multiplex PCR; TCRdb stores in-frame clones only, minus some. The table shows 140,000 or so clones, with over 75% occurring only once. Sequenced material: peripheral blood. All receptors derive from a man in his sixties with active or convalescent COVID-19.

This clone came up once. For the CDR3, the DNA is TGTGCCAGCAGCCCGGACAGGGTCAGCAAGACCCAGTACTTC. Residues: CASSPDRVSKTQYF. This chain joins TRBV5-4 and TRBJ2-5; 8 bases agree with TRBD1. The CDR3 has 14 amino acids. V shed 4 bases, J shed 6 bases, and the junction held 8 bases outside the gene matches. Germline loops: CDR1 SGHNT, CDR2 YYREEE (reference sequence). Combining the CDR3 with reference TRBV5-4 and TRBJ2-5 gives the whole variable domain ETGVTQSPTHLIKTRGQQVTLRCSSQSGHNTVSWYQQALGQGPQFIFQYYREEENGRGNFPPRFSGLQFPNYSSELNVNALELDDSALYLCASSPDRVSKTQYFGPGTRLLVL.

The genes are TRBV27 and TRBJ1-4; D unresolved. In germline, CDR1 is MNHEY, CDR2 SMNVEV (reference sequence). V lost 2 bases to trimming and J lost 1 base, with 5 bases between them. The CDR3 extends over 14 amino acids. CDR3 nucleotides: TGTGCCAGCAGTTTAACAGTAACTAATGAAAAACTGTTTTTT. Protein: CASSLTVTNEKLFF.

The V gene is TRBV2, the J gene TRBJ1-2; 7 bases are a match to TRBD1. From germline, CDR1 is SNHLY and CDR2 FYNNEI. V shed 4 bases and J 8 bases; nucleotides not matched to a gene: 7. The CDR3 covers 13 residues. CDR3 loop: CASSVATGIGYTF. The CDR3 DNA reads TGTGCCAGCAGTGTGGCGACAGGGATAGGCTACACCTTC.

The chain joins TRBV15 to TRBJ2-7; 8 bases align to TRBD2. Trimming removed 0 bases from V and 2 bases from J; junction bases left unmatched: 3. The CDR3 spans 15 residues. Germline V gene sequence: CDR1 LNHNV, CDR2 YYDKDF (reference sequence). The CDR3 loop reads CATSRDPAGAYEQYF. The DNA for the CDR3 is TGTGCCACCAGCAGAGATCCAGCGGGGGCCTACGAGCAGTACTTC.

V usage is TRBV29-1 and J usage is TRBJ2-7; 9 positions match TRBD2. Germline CDR1 SQVTM, CDR2 ANQGSEA. This CDR3 has 13 residues. V lost 6 bases to trimming and J lost 4 bases; unmatched junction nucleotides: 7. CDR3 residues: CSVSGGTLYEQYF. In DNA, the CDR3 is TGCAGCGTCAGCGGGGGGACACTTTACGAGCAGTACTTC.

This chain links TRBV5-4 with TRBJ2-7; 13 positions match TRBD2. Germline assignment: CDR1 SGHNT and CDR2 YYREEE (reference sequence). The CDR3 consists of 14 residues. J gave up 7 bases and V 4 bases, and 5 bases lay outside the gene matches. This CDR3 is CASSLGLAGEEQYF. The CDR3 DNA follows: TGTGCCAGCAGCCTAGGACTAGCGGGAGAGGAGCAGTACTTC.

The gene calls are TRBV29-1 and TRBJ2-4; D remains unclear. The CDR3 totals 15 residues. V dropped 2 bases and J dropped 5 bases, with 16 bases sitting between them. Looked up from germline, CDR1 is SQVTM and CDR2 is ANQGSEA. The CDR3, as DNA: TGCAGCGTTGAATGGCTATCACCAGGCGAAAACATTCAGTACTTC. Its protein product is CSVEWLSPGENIQYF.

A note on this clone: The junction departs from the called germline gene at one end, perhaps through a read error. The chain joins TRBV4-1 to TRBJ1-4, with 8 nucleotides matching TRBD1. The CDR3 runs to 16 residues. Germline CDR1 and CDR2: MGHRA and YSYEKL. The CDR3 DNA is TGCGCCAGCAGCCAAGATGTCACAGGGGGGAATGAAAAACTTTTTTTT. It is translated as CASSQDVTGGNEKLFF.

This chain joins TRBV7-9 and TRBJ1-2; no clear D. The CDR3 is made up of 13 amino acids. Looked up from germline, CDR1 is SEHNR and CDR2 is FQNEAQ (reference sequence). The ends were cut back, 3 bases at V and 2 bases at J, with 7 bases in the middle. CDR3 bases: TGTGCCAGCAGCTTGAACGGGAACTATGGCTACACCTTC. Translation gives CASSLNGNYGYTF.

The chain recombines TRBV28 with TRBJ2-1; D gene unclear. Germline V gives CDR1 MDHEN, CDR2 SYDVKM. Trimming left V 8 bases short and J 0 bases short, with 11 bases between. The CDR3 is 14 residues long. This CDR3 is CASLLQSSYNEQFF. The CDR3 nucleotides are TGTGCCAGCTTACTCCAAAGCTCCTACAATGAGCAGTTCTTC.

This chain links TRBV6-5 with TRBJ1-3, with D uncertain. The germline gives CDR1 MNHEY, CDR2 SVGAGI. The CDR3 consists of 13 residues. Trimming took off 11 bases at V and 0 bases at J, with 11 bases between the two ends. CDR3 sequence (DNA): TGTGCCGCGGCTGGTGGCTCTGGAAACACCATATATTTT. It yields the protein CAAAGGSGNTIYF.

This clone came up once. The gene calls are TRBV6-5 and TRBJ2-7; a possible D gene is TRBD1 (5 bases). CDR1 is MNHEY, CDR2 SVGAGI, per germline. CDR3 length: 14 amino acids. Trimming cost V 6 bases and J 3 bases, with 15 bases left between them. The CDR3 DNA sequence: TGTGCCAGCAGCCGGACGGACAAAAGCTACGAGCAGTACTTC. This gives the protein CASSRTDKSYEQYF.

This chain links TRBV12-3 or TRBV12-4 with TRBJ1-1; D is perhaps TRBD1 (5 bases). The length of the CDR3 is 12 residues. V was clipped by 4 bases and J by 4 bases, with 7 bases between them. The CDR3 loop reads CASSSQATEAFF. Here the CDR3 DNA reads TGTGCCAGCAGTTCACAGGCCACTGAAGCTTTCTTT.

This clone has only a few counts. The rearrangement joins TRBV5-5 to TRBJ1-1; maybe TRBD1 (6 bases). Germline V CDR1 and CDR2: SGHKS, YYEKEE (reference sequence). CDR3 length: 16 residues. V dropped 3 bases and J dropped 4 bases, with 19 bases sitting between them. The CDR3 DNA reads as TGTGCCAGCAGCTCGCGAGAGGTTACAGGGAGCACTGAAGCTTTCTTT. Amino acids: CASSSREVTGSTEAFF.

V usage is TRBV24-1 and J usage is TRBJ2-3, with D tentatively TRBD1 (7 bases). V lost 5 bases and J 5 bases, leaving 13 bases between the germline ends. Per the germline V gene, CDR1 is KGHDR and CDR2 is SFDVKD. This CDR3 is 14 amino acids long. CDR3: CATSGSGGGDTQYF. For the CDR3, the DNA is TGTGCCACCAGTGGGTCAGGGGGAGGAGATACGCAGTATTTT.

The rearrangement joins TRBV19 to TRBJ2-7; 8 bases are shared with TRBD1. The V and J ends lost 2 bases and 3 bases, in that order; junction bases with no gene match: 6. The germline CDR1 and CDR2 sequences are LNHDA and SQIVND (reference sequence). This CDR3 is 15 amino acids long. This CDR3 reads CASSINAGGYYEQYF. The DNA of the CDR3 is TGTGCCAGTAGTATAAATGCAGGGGGCTACTACGAGCAGTACTTC.

The table lists this clone with a few counts. The chain employs TRBV6-2 or TRBV6-3 and TRBJ1-1, with 8 bases lining up with TRBD1. The CDR3 covers 12 residues. In germline, CDR1 is MNHEY, CDR2 SVGEGT. The V and J ends lost 5 bases and 7 bases, in that order; junction bases with no gene match: 3. CDR3: CASSRDRHEAFF. CDR3 nucleotides: TGTGCCAGCAGTAGGGACAGGCATGAAGCTTTCTTT.